This T cell receptor (beta chain) is drawn from a study of blood T cell repertoires in COVID-19. In the study overall: COVID-19 samples collected from the United States, Italy and Spain covered acute and convalescent phases. T cells, B-cell-depleted T cells, or PBMCs supplied cDNA or gDNA.

This clone was seen a handful of times. Original handling: Estimated nucleated cell counts came from reference gene primer amplification. Libraries were prepared by immunoSEQ multiplex PCR; TCRdb keeps only in-frame clonotypes and omits some of them. D and trimming were read from the DNA, whereas the V and J calls and clone size are those reported in that table. The sample includes 150,000 to 250,000 clones, approximately 82% of them seen just once. Trimming removed 2 bases at V and 2 bases at J, with 10 bases between. This CDR3 region has 15 residues. In germline, CDR1 is SEHNR, CDR2 FQNEAQ (reference sequence).

Sequencing used peripheral blood. The V gene is TRBV7-9, the J gene TRBJ2-1, with D possibly matching TRBD2 (5 bases). This TCR was recovered from a human donor with acute or convalescent COVID-19. The donor label of this sample is uncertain. The CDR3 region is CASSLRGSPYNEQFF. CDR3 sequence (DNA): TGTGCCAGCAGCTTACGTGGGAGTCCCTACAATGAGCAGTTCTTC.